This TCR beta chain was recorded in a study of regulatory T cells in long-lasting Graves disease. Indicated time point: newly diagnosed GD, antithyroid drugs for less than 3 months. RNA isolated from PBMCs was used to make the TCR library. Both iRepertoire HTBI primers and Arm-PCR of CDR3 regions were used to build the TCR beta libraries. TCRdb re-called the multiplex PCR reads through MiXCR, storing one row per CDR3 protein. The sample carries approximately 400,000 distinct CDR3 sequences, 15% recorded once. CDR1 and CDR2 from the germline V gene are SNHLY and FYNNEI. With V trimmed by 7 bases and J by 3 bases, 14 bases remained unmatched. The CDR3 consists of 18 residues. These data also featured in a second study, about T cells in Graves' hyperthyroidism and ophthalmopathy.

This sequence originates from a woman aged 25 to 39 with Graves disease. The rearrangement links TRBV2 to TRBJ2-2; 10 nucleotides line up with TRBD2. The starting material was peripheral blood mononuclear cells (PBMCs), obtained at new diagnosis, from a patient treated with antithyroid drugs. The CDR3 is CASIPRTSGGPDTGELFF. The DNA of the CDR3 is TGTGCCAGCATCCCCCGGACTAGCGGTGGCCCTGACACCGGGGAGCTGTTTTTT.